The 21 T cell receptor beta chains in this list originate from one sample, sequenced in a study of shared clonotypes between healthy human individuals (dated by TCRdb to 2020 to 2022). Libraries were made using the immunoSEQ multiplex PCR assay. TCRdb carries this immuneACCESS record with in-frame sequences only. Its versions omit some clonotypes, under half of them owing to an unresolved V gene in the studies checked, with the rest unexplained. This sample holds 850,000 to 1,200,000 clones; around 75% were observed only once. Together, the top ten hold about 1.5% of the sample. Sequencing was performed on memory CD4+ T cells sorted from blood. The sample's cell subset or site label, in plain terms: CD45RA-negative fraction. These receptors all stem from a man younger than 35 in good health.

This clone was picked up a small number of times. The rearrangement uses TRBV5-1 and TRBJ2-2, with 9 bases matching TRBD1. V dropped 1 base and J dropped 4; count of bases not matched to a gene: 8. CDR1 is SGHRS and CDR2 is YFSETQ in the germline V gene. The CDR3 contains 17 residues. In DNA form, the CDR3 reads TGCGCCAGCAGCTTGCCCCCGGGACAGGGTAGCACCGGGGAGCTGTTTTTT. Translating it yields CASSLPPGQGSTGELFF.

The J gene is TRBJ1-3, the V gene TRBV7-8; TRBD1 aligns across 7 bases. J lost 7 bases, V lost 7 bases, and 1 base had no gene match. The CDR3 runs 11 residues. Germline lookup yields CDR1 SGHVS and CDR2 FQNEAQ. The CDR3 loop is CASTRGNTIYF. The CDR3 nucleotides read TGTGCCAGCACCAGGGGGAACACCATATATTTT. The full variable domain, rest sourced from reference TRBV7-8 and TRBJ1-3, is GAGVSQSPRYKVAKRGQDVALRCDPISGHVSLFWYQQALGQGPEFLTYFQNEAQLDKSGLPSDRFFAERPEGSVSTLKIQRTQQEDSAVYLCASTRGNTIYFGEGSWLTVV.

This sequence joins TRBV5-4 and TRBJ1-1; D not certain. The CDR3 length is 15 residues. CDR1 and CDR2 from the germline V gene are SGHNT and YYREEE (reference sequence). V was clipped by 5 bases and J by 6 bases, with 20 bases between them. CDR3 residues: CASSRAGPTTSEAFF. The CDR3 DNA reads TGTGCCAGCAGTCGAGCCGGGCCCACCACCTCTGAAGCTTTCTTT.

This clone was seen only a few times. The chain uses TRBV2 and TRBJ1-6; D not resolved. V was shortened by 3 bases and J by 8 bases, with 17 bases between the two germline ends. Germline lookup yields CDR1 SNHLY and CDR2 FYNNEI. There are 16 residues in the CDR3. Here the CDR3 reads CASSDIGVEGYSPLHF. In DNA form, the CDR3 reads TGTGCCAGCAGTGATATCGGGGTGGAGGGTTATTCACCCCTCCACTTT.

In this sample, this clone turned up a few times. This chain joins TRBV19 and TRBJ2-2, with TRBD2 matching over 7 bases. Germline values: CDR1 LNHDA, CDR2 SQIVND (reference sequence). This CDR3 is built from 16 residues. The V segment lost 7 bases and the J segment 6 bases; nucleotides outside the gene matches: 14. The CDR3 DNA reads TGTGCCAGTAACTTGGGGGGGAAGAAATTTCCCGGGGAGCTGTTTTTT. It codes for CASNLGGKKFPGELFF.

J is TRBJ1-1 and V is TRBV5-1; D is unresolved. The CDR3 sequence is 16 residues long. Trimming took off 0 bases at V and 2 bases at J, with 14 bases between the two ends. CDR1 is SGHRS, CDR2 YFSETQ, per germline. The CDR3 region has the DNA TGCGCCAGCAGCTTGGGGCCCGATGTTCTTAACACTGAAGCTTTCTTT. This codes for CASSLGPDVLNTEAFF. The full variable domain, completed using reference TRBV5-1 and TRBJ1-1, is KAGVTQTPRYLIKTRGQQVTLSCSPISGHRSVSWYQQTPGQGLQFLFEYFSETQRNKGNFPGRFSGRQFSNSRSEMNVSTLELGDSALYLCASSLGPDVLNTEAFFGQGTRLTVV.

V usage is TRBV29-1 and J usage is TRBJ1-1; D is ambiguous. Germline V CDR1 and CDR2: SQVTM, ANQGSEA. The V and J ends lost 3 bases and 4 bases respectively, with 12 bases between them. This CDR3 spans 13 amino acids. DNA of the CDR3: TGCAGCGTTGATTATAAGGGAGGCACTGAAGCTTTCTTT. As protein: CSVDYKGGTEAFF.

This rearrangement joins TRBV30 to TRBJ1-2, with 8 bases fitting TRBD1. The CDR3 consists of 12 residues. Germline V gene data show CDR1 as GTSNPN and CDR2 as SVGIG (reference sequence). The J segment lost 7 bases and the V segment lost 1 base, leaving 2 bases of the junction unmatched. CDR3 nucleotide sequence: TGTGCCTGGAGTGCGCAGGGGGCTGGCTACACCTTC. It translates to CAWSAQGAGYTF.

CDR3 nucleotide sequence: TGTGCCATAGGGGGAAGGAATCAGCCCCAGCATTTT. Its protein product is CAIGGRNQPQHF. V gene TRBV28 combines with J gene TRBJ1-5; TRBD1 is a possible D gene (6 bases). Trimming took off 10 bases at V and 4 bases at J, with 11 bases between the two ends. The CDR3 has 12 amino acids. Germline CDR1 is MDHEN and CDR2 is SYDVKM.

The chain couples TRBV5-1 to TRBJ2-7; possibly TRBD1 or TRBD2 for D (5 bases each). CDR1 is SGHRS, CDR2 YFSETQ, per germline. Deletions cut 0 bases from V and 7 bases from J, with 26 bases between. This CDR3 contains 18 residues. The CDR3 nucleotides read TGCGCCAGCAGCTTGGCCGTAGTATCGTCAGGTGGGGGTCCGGAGCAGTACTTC. Protein product: CASSLAVVSSGGGPEQYF.

J is TRBJ2-1 and V is TRBV19; 9 positions match TRBD1. The germline CDR1 and CDR2 sequences are LNHDA and SQIVND (reference sequence). V was pared by 3 bases and J by 7 bases, with 7 bases of the junction left unmatched. This CDR3 has 15 residues. The CDR3 loop reads CASSMEGQGINEQFF. In DNA form, the CDR3 reads TGTGCCAGTAGTATGGAAGGACAGGGGATAAATGAGCAGTTCTTC.

V usage is TRBV7-8 and J usage is TRBJ2-1; D perhaps matches TRBD2 (5 bases). Germline V lookup: CDR1 SGHVS, CDR2 FQNEAQ. This CDR3 comprises 11 residues. The V gene lost 5 bases and the J gene lost 7 bases, with 6 bases spanning the gap. In nucleotides, the CDR3 is TGTGCCAGCAGCGGGAGAAATGAGCAGTTCTTC. Encoded protein: CASSGRNEQFF.

This chain connects TRBV6-1 to TRBJ2-2; 10 bases are shared with TRBD1. CDR1 and CDR2 (germline): MNHNS, SASEGT. The junction had 5 bases not matched to a gene; V was cut back by 6 bases and J by 4 bases. There are 15 residues in the CDR3. CDR3 sequence (DNA): TGTGCCAGCAGCGGGGACAGGGGATCCACCGGGGAGCTGTTTTTT. Translation gives CASSGDRGSTGELFF.

The chain combines TRBV21-1 with TRBJ2-2; the table's TRBD1 call for D was not verified on the DNA. TRBV21-1 is a recognized pseudogene. CDR3 length equals 18 residues. The CDR3 loop reads CASSTPETDTKNTGELFF. The DNA for the CDR3 is TGTGCCAGCAGCACCCCCGAGACAGACACAAAGAACACCGGGGAGCTGTTTTTT.

This chain joins TRBV5-1 and TRBJ2-4; a possible D gene is TRBD2 (6 bases). V was pared by 0 bases and J by 0 bases, with 16 bases between. CDR3 length: 18 amino acids. Germline V CDR1 and CDR2: SGHRS, YFSETQ. The CDR3 DNA reads TGCGCCAGCAGCTTGGCCGGGAGAGATCTACTAGCCAAAAACATTCAGTACTTC. This translates into CASSLAGRDLLAKNIQYF.

The rearrangement links TRBV5-5 to TRBJ2-7, with D perhaps TRBD2 (6 bases). In germline, CDR1 is SGHKS, CDR2 YYEKEE (reference sequence). The CDR3 contains 16 residues. Trimming cost V 3 bases and J 3 bases, with 19 bases left between them. The CDR3 DNA is TGTGCCAGCAGCTCGGACTATGGATCTACCCTCTACGAGCAGTACTTC. Translated, it gives CASSSDYGSTLYEQYF.

The CDR3 coding sequence is TGTGCCAGCAGCTCCCGACTGGCAGATACGCAGTATTTT. Translated, it gives CASSSRLADTQYF. This sequence joins TRBV7-9 and TRBJ2-3, with D unclear. V dropped 4 bases and J dropped 4 bases, with 9 bases sitting between them. Germline CDR1 reads SEHNR; CDR2 reads FQNEAQ (reference sequence). The CDR3 is made up of 13 amino acids.

This clone occurred once. This chain uses TRBV6-5 with TRBJ1-6; D not resolved. The CDR3 has 14 amino acids. The V and J ends lost 0 bases and 9 bases respectively, with 9 bases between them. CDR1 is MNHEY, CDR2 SVGAGI, per germline. The CDR3 sequence: CASSYSGTGSPLHF. The CDR3 DNA sequence: TGTGCCAGCAGTTACTCCGGAACTGGTTCACCCCTCCACTTT.

The genes are TRBV5-1 and TRBJ2-5; D uncertain. Germline loops: CDR1 SGHRS, CDR2 YFSETQ. Trimming took 0 bases from V and 5 from J, leaving 11 bases between them. The CDR3 spans 14 residues. The CDR3 protein is CASSLGQLGETQYF. CDR3 DNA: TGCGCCAGCAGCTTGGGGCAATTAGGGGAGACCCAGTACTTC. Supplemented by reference TRBV5-1 and TRBJ2-5, the full variable domain reads KAGVTQTPRYLIKTRGQQVTLSCSPISGHRSVSWYQQTPGQGLQFLFEYFSETQRNKGNFPGRFSGRQFSNSRSEMNVSTLELGDSALYLCASSLGQLGETQYFGPGTRLLVL.

The chain couples TRBV27 to TRBJ2-3, with TRBD2 matching over 16 bases. With 5 bases clipped from V and 4 bases from J, the junction kept 6 bases outside the gene matches. The CDR3 consists of 17 residues. Germline V gene sequence: CDR1 MNHEY, CDR2 SMNVEV (reference sequence). In DNA form, the CDR3 reads TGTGCCAGCAGTACGGGACTAGCGGGGGGGCGGGCAGATACGCAGTATTTT. As protein: CASSTGLAGGRADTQYF.

The CDR3 DNA follows: TGCGCCAGCAGCGCGGGGAGGATCCGGGGCTATGGCTACACCTTC. This sequence encodes CASSAGRIRGYGYTF. The rearrangement uses TRBV5-1 and TRBJ1-2; no reliable D call. The CDR3 runs 15 residues. The ends were cut back, 4 bases at V and 4 bases at J, with 17 bases in the middle. Germline CDR1 is SGHRS and CDR2 is YFSETQ.